This T cell receptor (beta chain) stems from a study of cytomegalovirus exposure and HLA in healthy donors. On this clone itself: Its antigen is undetermined.

Donors were nominally healthy when sampled, though unrecorded immune exposures were likely. Study-level findings and limits: Earlier findings revealed that most TCR beta V segments proved productive either about 90% or about 30% of the time. Based on reports, TCR beta sequences accurately predicted HLA-A and HLA-B alleles for most subjects. The analysis excluded some indistinguishable V segments, including TRBV6-2 and TRBV6-3.

PCR involved 60 Vbeta and 13 Jbeta primers. Here immunoSEQ multiplex PCR was the method, and the copy in TCRdb shows in-frame clones only, minus some. The data show 160,000 or so clones, with roughly 84% seen just once and more than 1.5% held by the top ten. V was clipped by 3 bases and J by 7 bases; unmatched bases: 10. CDR3 length: 16 residues. CDR1 is SGDLS and CDR2 is YYNGEE in the germline V gene. Sequenced: PBMCs. This chain links TRBV9 with TRBJ2-2; 9 bases line up with TRBD2. This TCR was sampled from a man aged 18 to 30 in good health and CMV-seronegative. The chain's CDR3 is CASSAHLGTSIGELFF. For the CDR3, the DNA is TGTGCCAGCAGCGCCCACCTCGGGACTAGCATCGGGGAGCTGTTTTTT.